One T cell receptor beta chain is described in this entry. The data stem from a study of blood T cell repertoires in COVID-19. Study in general: Acute and convalescent COVID-19 specimens originated in the United States, Italy and Spain. From T cells, B-cell-depleted T cells, or PBMCs came the material, which was cDNA or gDNA.

The trim removed 4 bases at V and 7 bases at J, leaving 3 bases unmatched. The CDR3 extends over 12 amino acids. This table comes from immunoSEQ multiplex PCR, and its TCRdb copy is limited to in-frame clones, with some not included. The data show about 68,000 clones, 65% to 80% seen once. This TCR was sampled from a human donor in a cohort sampled during active COVID-19. The sample consisted of peripheral blood. The chain carries TRBV12-3 or TRBV12-4 and TRBJ1-2, with TRBD1 matching 7 bases. This CDR3 is CASSSTGSGYTF. The CDR3 DNA is TGTGCCAGCAGTTCGACAGGGAGTGGCTACACCTTC.